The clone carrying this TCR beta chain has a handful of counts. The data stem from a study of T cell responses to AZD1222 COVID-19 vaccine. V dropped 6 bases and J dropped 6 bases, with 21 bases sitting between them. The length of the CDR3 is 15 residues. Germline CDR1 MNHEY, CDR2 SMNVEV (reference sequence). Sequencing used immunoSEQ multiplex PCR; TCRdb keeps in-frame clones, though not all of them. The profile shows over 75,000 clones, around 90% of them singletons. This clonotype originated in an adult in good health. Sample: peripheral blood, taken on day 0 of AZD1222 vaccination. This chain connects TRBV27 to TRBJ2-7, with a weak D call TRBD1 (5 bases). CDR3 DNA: TGTGCCAGCAGCCCCCAGGGCCCAGGGATCGGCGAGCAGTACTTC. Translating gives CASSPQGPGIGEQYF.